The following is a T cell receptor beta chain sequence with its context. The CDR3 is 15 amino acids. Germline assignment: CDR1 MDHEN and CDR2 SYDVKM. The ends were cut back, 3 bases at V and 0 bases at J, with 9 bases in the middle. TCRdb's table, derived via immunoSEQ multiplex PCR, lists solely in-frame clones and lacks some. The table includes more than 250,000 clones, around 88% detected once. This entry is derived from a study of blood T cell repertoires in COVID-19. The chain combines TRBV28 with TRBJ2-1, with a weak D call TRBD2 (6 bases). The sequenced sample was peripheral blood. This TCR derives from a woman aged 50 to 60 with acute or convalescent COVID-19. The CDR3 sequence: CASSFSGYSYNEQFF. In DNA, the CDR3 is TGTGCCAGCAGTTTTAGCGGCTACTCCTACAATGAGCAGTTCTTC.